A selection of T cell receptor beta chains follows, all from one sample in a study of blood T cell repertoires in COVID-19. Only in-frame clones appear in the TCRdb table, and some are missing; sequencing was by immunoSEQ multiplex PCR. The table lists around 130,000 clones, approximately 80% of them singletons. Input material: peripheral blood. The origin of the receptors is a man aged 65-85 years with acute or convalescent COVID-19. Each CDR3 is given with its conserved first and last residue. D genes are given only for firm matches. Rows may omit the clone size; those that give it use once, few, many or a size class.

>TRBD1|few|TRBV11-2|TRBJ1-6
TGTGCCAGCAGCCGGGACAGGGGTGGAGCCCTCCACTTT
CASSRDRGGALHF
>NA|NA|TRBV9|TRBJ1-4
TGTGCCAGCAGCGTAGCGGGGGATGAAAAACTGTTTTTT
CASSVAGDEKLFF
>NA|NA|TRBV23-1|TRBJ2-1
TGCGCATTGGGCACCGTCACCAACAATGAGCAGTTCTTC
CALGTVTNNEQFF
>TRBD1|NA|TRBV7-8|TRBJ1-2
TGTGCCAGCAGCCCGTCGGGACAGTTTTACTATGGCTACACCTTC
CASSPSGQFYYGYTF
>TRBD2|NA|TRBV7-9|TRBJ2-2
TGTGCCAGCAGCTCCATCCCCCGGGCGGGGGGGCATAACGGGGAGCTGTTTTTT
CASSSIPRAGGHNGELFF
>NA|NA|TRBV9|TRBJ2-3
TGTGCCAGCAGCGAGAGGCAGCTCACAGATACGCAGTATTTT
CASSERQLTDTQYF
>TRBD1|NA|TRBV2|TRBJ1-4
TGTGCCAGCAGTGAAAGGACAGGGGTTAATGAAAAACTGTTTTTT
CASSERTGVNEKLFF
>NA|NA|TRBV2|TRBJ1-5
TGTGCCAGCACTCGCCAGGGGCTTCAGCCCCAGCATTTT
CASTRQGLQPQHF
>TRBD1|NA|TRBV18|TRBJ2-7
TGTGCCAGCTCAGGACAGGGGGACGAGCAGTACTTC
CASSGQGDEQYF
>TRBD2|few|TRBV10-1|TRBJ2-5
TGCGCCAGCAGCCGGGGGGTCCAAGAGACCCAGTACTTC
CASSRGVQETQYF
>NA|NA|TRBV18|TRBJ1-4
TGTGCCAGCTCACCCGAGCGCCAGAGTCGACTGTTTTTT
CASSPERQSRLFF
>NA|NA|TRBV9|TRBJ2-7
TGTGCCAGCAGCCGCCAGGACTTCAGGACGGTCCCTGGCGAGCAGTACTTC
CASSRQDFRTVPGEQYF
>NA|NA|TRBV21-1|TRBJ1-2
TGTGCCAGCAGCAGAAGACAGGGGGCGGATGGCTACACCTTC
CASSRRQGADGYTF
>NA|once|TRBV14|TRBJ1-3
TGTGCCAGCAGCCAACAGCAGGTCTCTGGAAACACCATATATTTT
CASSQQQVSGNTIYF
>NA|NA|TRBV6-5|TRBJ1-4
TGTGCCAGCAGGGGGGGTGCTCCGGCGAATGAAAAACTGTTTTTT
CASRGGAPANEKLFF
>NA|many|TRBV21-1|TRBJ2-1
TGTGCCAGCATTACCTTCCCGGGGTACGCCTACAATGAGCAGTTCTTC
CASITFPGYAYNEQFF
>NA|NA|TRBV6-5|TRBJ1-5
TGTGCCAGCAGTCATGCTCAGGGAAACAATCAGCCCCAGCATTTT
CASSHAQGNNQPQHF
>NA|NA|TRBV5-1|TRBJ1-2
TGCGCCAGCAGCTTTGAAAGGGGTTATGGCTACACCTTC
CASSFERGYGYTF
>NA|few|TRBV2|TRBJ1-1
TGTGCCTCTAGAGACAGCTTGAACACTGAAGCTTTCTTT
CASRDSLNTEAFF
>TRBD2|NA|TRBV4-2|TRBJ2-1
TGTGCCAGCAGCCAAGATCAAGGACTAGCGGGGCGGAATGAGCAGTTCTTC
CASSQDQGLAGRNEQFF
>NA|NA|TRBV2|TRBJ1-1
TGTGCCAGCAGTGAGGGGGGGGAAGGGTTCGCTGAAGCTTTCTTT
CASSEGGEGFAEAFF
>NA|NA|TRBV5-4|TRBJ1-2
TGTGCCAGCAGCTTGGCCTCTACAGGGCTCTATGGCTACACCTTC
CASSLASTGLYGYTF
>TRBD1|NA|TRBV5-4|TRBJ2-1
TGTGCCAGCAGCACCCGGGCCGGGACAGGGGAGTTCTTC
CASSTRAGTGEFF
>NA|NA|TRBV29-1|TRBJ1-2
TGCAGCGTTGAAGAACGACAGCGCCACTATGGCTACACCTTC
CSVEERQRHYGYTF
>TRBD1|NA|TRBV7-9|TRBJ2-3
TGTGCCAGCAGCCGAGGACAGGGTAGCACAGATACGCAGTATTTT
CASSRGQGSTDTQYF
>TRBD1|NA|TRBV7-9|TRBJ1-1
TGTGCCAGCAGCTCCGTGGGACAGCCTAAAGACACTGAAGCTTTCTTT
CASSSVGQPKDTEAFF
>NA|NA|TRBV24-1|TRBJ2-3
TGTGCCACCAGTCCCCCTGGGGCTAGGGATACGCAGTATTTT
CATSPPGARDTQYF
>NA|NA|TRBV5-1|TRBJ1-4
TGCGCCAGCAGCTCCCAGGGACACCGGGATGAAAAACTGTTTTTT
CASSSQGHRDEKLFF